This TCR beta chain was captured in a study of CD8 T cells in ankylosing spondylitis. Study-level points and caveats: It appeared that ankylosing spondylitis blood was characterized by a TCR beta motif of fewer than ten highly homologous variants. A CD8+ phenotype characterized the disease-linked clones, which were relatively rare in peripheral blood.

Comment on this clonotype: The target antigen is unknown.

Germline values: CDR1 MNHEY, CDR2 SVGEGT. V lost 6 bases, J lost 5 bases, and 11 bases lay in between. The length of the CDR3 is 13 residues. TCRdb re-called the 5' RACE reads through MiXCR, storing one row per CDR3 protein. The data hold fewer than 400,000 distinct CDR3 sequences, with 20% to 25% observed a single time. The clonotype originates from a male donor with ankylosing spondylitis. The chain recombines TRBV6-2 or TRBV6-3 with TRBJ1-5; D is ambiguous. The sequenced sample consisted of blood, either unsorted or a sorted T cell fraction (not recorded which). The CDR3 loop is CASSIVRDQPQHF. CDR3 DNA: TGTGCCAGCAGCATCGTTCGGGATCAGCCCCAGCATTTT.